What follows describes a single TCR beta chain. The lymph nodes were axillary draining lymph nodes from breast cancer patients. This record comes from a study of breast tumors, draining lymph nodes, adjacent tissues. TCRdb reprocessed the multiplex PCR reads with MiXCR, giving one entry per CDR3 protein. The sample includes around 230,000 distinct CDR3 sequences, less than 45% of them seen just once. The CDR3 extends over 19 amino acids. Trimming cost V 1 base and J 0 bases; bases outside gene matches: 14. Germline V gene data show CDR1 as DFQATT and CDR2 as SNEGSKA (reference sequence). The chain couples TRBV20-1 to TRBJ2-2, with 7 bases aligning to TRBD2. The sequenced sample was axillary lymph node tissue. This TCR came from a female donor with breast cancer. Some clones in this sample may be carry-over from other donors' samples. The CDR3 nucleotides are TGCAGTGCTAGAGCGTTGGGGTCGGGAGGTAGAGCGAACACCGGGGAGCTGTTTTTT. Translating gives CSARALGSGGRANTGELFF.